Listed here is a single T cell receptor beta chain. Its cognate antigen has yet to be identified. Base quality data are lacking; no much larger clone is found one base away. This specimen belongs to a study of blood T cells in healthy people across ages (dated by TCRdb to between 2015 and 2017). At the level of the whole study: Template switching captured roughly one uniquely barcoded TCR beta cDNA molecule per two T cells in model experiments. To avoid experimental bias, donors of different ages were distributed randomly across sequencing lanes. The study analyzed two additional independent replicas of 1 million unique cDNA reads from the same blood draw for two donors, one aged 18 to 30 and one aged 80 or older. The donors were split into four age groups: young (average 16 years), middle-aged (about 40), aged (more than 60) and long-lived (under 90). Using deep sequencing normalized with unique cDNA molecular identifiers, the study measured how TCR beta repertoire diversity changes with age. Paper-wide results and their limitations: The CMV infection status of donors was not known, potentially confounding age-related changes in expanded clonotypes. Total diversity estimates from one million sequenced T cells were considered lower bounds and underestimates. The percentage of naive T cells measured by flow cytometry correlated strongly with observed TCR beta diversity. Compared with the aged group, the long-lived group had more naive CD4+ T cells, fewer expanded clones and increased TCR diversity, suggesting age selection. Observed TCR beta diversity per million T cells fell roughly linearly with age, and a significant reduction was already apparent by age roughly 40. Bulk unsorted PBMC profiling prevented conclusive comparison of naive and antigen-experienced compartments.

The CDR3 numbers 13 residues from cysteine through phenylalanine. Only the CDR3 DNA stays, 39 bases, in frame from base 1. Trimming removed 5 bases from V and 5 bases from J, leaving 16 bases between the germline ends. CDR1 and CDR2 are drawn from the germline V gene (reference sequence): DFQATT, SNEGSKA. The roughly 39 donors, aged about 6 to 100 years, were systemically healthy Caucasian individuals from Russia. Each donor gave 8.5 to 10 milliliters of peripheral blood, collected into EDTA-treated Vacutainer tubes. PBMCs were isolated by Ficoll-Paque density-gradient centrifugation, with at least 6 million obtained per sample. Total RNA, at least 6 micrograms per sample, was extracted from PBMCs with Trizol reagent. For every donor, flow cytometry on a PBMC aliquot measured the percentage of naive CD45RAhigh/CD27high T cells. The library was obtained by 5' RACE. TCRdb shows the sequencer as Illumina HiSeq 2500. A second PCR of about 6 to 11 cycles was run with a J-beta primer mix and a sample-barcoded 5' primer. Each TCR beta cDNA molecule received a unique molecular identifier from a template-switch 5' adaptor carrying 12 random nucleotides. Each sample yielded at least 3 million CDR3-containing paired-end reads. First-strand cDNA was synthesized from all RNA with the Mint cDNA synthesis kit, primed by a TRBC-specific oligonucleotide. All cDNA was treated with uracil-DNA glycosylase and then went through a first 18-cycle PCR with the universal primers M1SS and BC2_uni_R. Per the authors' processing: For normalization, 1 million high-quality reads, each with a distinct molecular identifier, were randomly selected from each sample. Reads with shared molecular identifiers were discarded instead of being binned into consensus sequences. MiTCR, with a Q25 quality threshold and the strictest error-elimination algorithm, was used for CDR3 identification, clonotype clustering and error correction. A nonparametric unseen species model with Euler transformation was used to estimate lower-bound total TCR beta diversity. Clones were called with MiXCR by TCRdb after fastp trimmed the public reads at Q25, and only in-frame beta chains were retained. Here each entry gathers all rows of one CDR3 protein and keeps the most common genes and DNA. The V and J calls here are based on TCRdb, not the publication. The table for this sample lists 1.5 million to 2 million distinct CDR3 sequences; almost 35% of them were counted only once. The ten most abundant clones make up about 11% of the sample.

The specimen was blood. Recombination connected TRBV20-1 to TRBJ2-7; no D gene call is confident. The clonotype was recovered from a young woman in good health. DNA sequence: TGCAGTGCTGGAGTAGCAGGTACTCACGAGCAGTACTTC. This sequence encodes CSAGVAGTHEQYF.